What follows describes a single T cell receptor beta chain. The antigen remains undetermined. The data derive from a study of T cells in Graves' hyperthyroidism and ophthalmopathy. Duration under 3 months, a NOSPECS grade of at least 4, and a Clinical Activity Score of at least 3 characterized the ophthalmopathy patients. For the diagnoses, clinical symptoms, serum thyroxine and TRAb, thyroid ultrasound and orbital computed tomography were used. This CDR3 contains 16 residues. The V and J ends lost 0 bases and 3 bases, in that order; junction bases with no gene match: 7. The V gene's germline CDR1 is MNHNY and CDR2 SVGAGI (reference sequence). Findings of the study overall: Researchers found most expanded thyroid clonotypes above 0.001 in blood as well.

Regions amplified from RNA transcripts were the TCR beta CDR3 regions. During a first-round RT-PCR of the TCR CDR3, the HTBI primer set was used. TCRdb used MiXCR to reprocess the multiplex PCR reads, holding one entry per CDR3 protein. The sample consists of 500,000 to 800,000 distinct CDR3 sequences, about 14% of them appearing once. The clonotype originates from a woman between 45 and 65 years old with Graves' ophthalmopathy. Material: blood. The gene calls are TRBV6-6 and TRBJ2-7, with 8 positions matching TRBD1. The CDR3 bases are TGTGCCAGCAGTTACTCGATCCCCGGGACAGGCTACGAGCAGTACTTC. Encoded protein: CASSYSIPGTGYEQYF.